These 27 T cell receptor beta chains originate from one sample sequenced in a study of blood T cell repertoires in COVID-19. TCRdb's table, derived via immunoSEQ multiplex PCR, lists solely in-frame clones and lacks some. The repertoire holds about 250,000 clones, approximately 79% seen once, with 3% to 4% in the top ten. Source material: peripheral blood. These receptors originate from a woman aged 40 to 55 with active or convalescent COVID-19.

The genes are TRBV6-5 and TRBJ2-2; weak D call: TRBD1 (5 bases). The CDR3 runs 16 residues. V was pared by 3 bases and J by 2 bases, with 13 bases between. Germline lookup yields CDR1 MNHEY and CDR2 SVGAGI. The CDR3, as DNA: TGTGCCAGCAGTTATAAAGAGACAGCAAACACCGGGGAGCTGTTTTTT. This gives the protein CASSYKETANTGELFF.

The V and J genes are TRBV19 and TRBJ1-4; perhaps TRBD1 as D (5 bases). CDR3 length: 16 residues. CDR1 is LNHDA and CDR2 is SQIVND in the germline V gene (reference sequence). Deletions cut 3 bases from V and 0 bases from J, with 11 bases between. The CDR3 spells CASSIGRDSTNEKLFF. Written as DNA, the CDR3 is TGTGCCAGTAGTATCGGCAGGGACTCAACTAATGAAAAACTGTTTTTT.

Here the CDR3 reads CASREFNLRGLANEKLFF. DNA for the CDR3: TGTGCCAGCAGGGAATTCAACCTCAGGGGGCTAGCTAATGAAAAACTGTTTTTT. The chain uses TRBV6-1 and TRBJ1-4, with 8 nucleotides matching TRBD1. The V gene end was trimmed by 6 bases and the J gene end by 3 bases; junction bases not matched to a gene: 15. Germline CDR1 is MNHNS and CDR2 is SASEGT. CDR3 length: 18 residues.

The V and J genes are TRBV27 and TRBJ2-3; 10 bases align to TRBD2. This CDR3 is built from 14 residues. J was trimmed by 6 bases and V by 7 bases; bases with no gene match: 7. The germline CDR1 and CDR2 sequences are MNHEY and SMNVEV (reference sequence). DNA for the CDR3: TGTGCCAGCACCCAGCGGGGGGGCCCCGATACGCAGTATTTT. It encodes CASTQRGGPDTQYF.

The chain links TRBV7-9 to TRBJ1-4; 10 bases align to TRBD1. J was trimmed by 6 bases and V by 4 bases; bases with no gene match: 2. CDR3 length: 14 residues. Germline V gene lookup returns CDR1 SEHNR and CDR2 FQNEAQ (reference sequence). DNA of the CDR3: TGTGCCAGCAGCTCGACAGGGGGCGATGAAAAACTGTTTTTT. It is translated as CASSSTGGDEKLFF.

The rearrangement uses TRBV5-1 and TRBJ1-1; maybe TRBD1 (6 bases). Trimming stripped 3 bases from V and 5 bases from J, with 11 bases between. The CDR3 extends over 13 amino acids. Germline V gene sequence: CDR1 SGHRS, CDR2 YFSETQ. CDR3: CASSSSDRTEAFF. DNA for the CDR3: TGCGCCAGCAGCTCCTCGGACAGAACTGAAGCTTTCTTT.

This clone is judged medium-sized. The V call is TRBV19, the J call TRBJ2-1; 11 bases match TRBD1. CDR3 size: 15 residues. With V trimmed by 5 bases and J by 8 bases, 8 bases remained unmatched. Germline loops: CDR1 LNHDA, CDR2 SQIVND (reference sequence). CDR3 sequence: CASSYGQGAKDEQFF. The CDR3 DNA follows: TGTGCCAGTAGTTACGGACAGGGGGCGAAGGATGAGCAGTTCTTC.

The rearrangement links TRBV19 to TRBJ1-2, with 7 bases lining up with TRBD1. CDR1 is LNHDA, CDR2 SQIVND, per germline (reference sequence). Trimming at V came to 7 bases and at J to 2 bases, leaving 7 bases not matched to a gene. The CDR3 consists of 14 residues. The CDR3 DNA reads as TGTGCCAGTAAAAGCCAGGGGGGAAACTATGGCTACACCTTC. It translates to CASKSQGGNYGYTF.

This sequence joins TRBV27 and TRBJ2-7; 11 bases agree with TRBD1. Germline assignment: CDR1 MNHEY and CDR2 SMNVEV (reference sequence). Trimming cost V 5 bases and J 0 bases; bases outside gene matches: 3. This CDR3 has 15 amino acids. CDR3 nucleotide sequence: TGTGCCAGCAGTCCGGGACAGGGGGGCTCCTACGAGCAGTACTTC. Amino acid sequence: CASSPGQGGSYEQYF.

The CDR3 DNA reads as TGTGCCAGTTCGGCAGGCCCTAACTATGGCTACACCTTC. Amino acid sequence: CASSAGPNYGYTF. V usage is TRBV25-1 and J usage is TRBJ1-2; D unclear. The CDR3 is made up of 13 amino acids. Germline assignment: CDR1 MGHDK and CDR2 SYGVNS. The V gene lost 9 bases and the J gene lost 0 bases, with 11 bases spanning the gap.

The chain employs TRBV29-1 and TRBJ1-1, with unresolved D. CDR1 is SQVTM and CDR2 is ANQGSEA in the germline V gene. This CDR3 has 14 residues. Trimming took off 4 bases at V and 4 bases at J, with 16 bases between the two ends. The CDR3 protein is CSVALSSTGTEAFF. The CDR3 DNA follows: TGCAGCGTTGCTCTATCGAGCACGGGCACTGAAGCTTTCTTT.

The rearrangement links TRBV9 to TRBJ1-5, with D hard to call. This CDR3 has 13 residues. The germline CDR1 and CDR2 sequences are SGDLS and YYNGEE. Trimming took 0 bases from V and 7 from J, leaving 8 bases between them. CDR3 sequence: CASSVAGRQPQHF. CDR3 DNA: TGTGCCAGCAGCGTAGCAGGCCGGCAGCCCCAGCATTTT.

The chain uses TRBV5-4 and TRBJ1-6; 7 bases are shared with TRBD1. This CDR3 spans 14 amino acids. CDR1 and CDR2 from the germline V gene are SGHNT and YYREEE (reference sequence). J lost 10 bases, V lost 1 base, and 5 bases had no gene match. DNA of the CDR3: TGTGCCAGCAGCTTGAGGGACAGCGGATCACCCCTCCACTTT. Protein sequence: CASSLRDSGSPLHF.

The chain joins TRBV3-1 (or the pseudogene TRBV3-2) to TRBJ1-3; no firm D call. Trimming removed 4 bases from V and 0 bases from J, with 10 bases in between. Germline V gene sequence: CDR1 LGHDT, CDR2 YNNKEL (reference sequence). The CDR3 has 15 residues. The CDR3 region has the DNA TGTGCCAGCAGCCGAGGAAAAGGCTCTGGAAACACCATATATTTT. As protein: CASSRGKGSGNTIYF.

The gene calls are TRBV12-5 and TRBJ2-6; a possible D gene is TRBD1 (5 bases). V was pared by 4 bases and J by 4 bases, with 17 bases between. The CDR3 runs to 17 residues. The germline V gene has CDR1 LGHNT and CDR2 FRNRAP. In nucleotides, the CDR3 is TGTGCTAGTGGTTCGCCCTTCCCAGGGTGGGGGGCCAACGTCCTGACTTTC. It translates to CASGSPFPGWGANVLTF.

CDR3 in amino acids: CASSYSKRGEQFF. In nucleotides, the CDR3 is TGTGCCAGCAGTTACTCGAAGCGAGGAGAGCAGTTCTTC. The chain couples TRBV6-5 to TRBJ2-1; D not certain. This CDR3 comprises 13 residues. CDR1 is MNHEY and CDR2 is SVGAGI in the germline V gene. V was cut by 0 bases and J by 10 bases, with 10 bases left in between.

This clone was detected many times. This chain joins TRBV3-1 (or the pseudogene TRBV3-2) and TRBJ1-5; D is unclear. The germline V gene has CDR1 LGHDT and CDR2 YNNKEL (reference sequence). This CDR3 comprises 14 residues. The V end lost 1 base, the J end lost 4 bases, and 8 bases lay between the germline ends. CDR3 loop: CASSQGSGNQPQHF. CDR3 DNA sequence: TGTGCCAGCAGCCAAGGAAGCGGGAATCAGCCCCAGCATTTT.

The chain joins TRBV9 to TRBJ1-2; the D is unclear. CDR3 size: 11 residues. V lost 2 bases and J 10 bases, leaving 9 bases between the germline ends. Germline V gene data show CDR1 as SGDLS and CDR2 as YYNGEE. The CDR3 coding sequence is TGTGCCAGCAGCGTGAATCGGGACTACACCTTC. Translating it yields CASSVNRDYTF.

The chain couples TRBV6-5 to TRBJ1-2; 7 nucleotides agree with TRBD1. Germline V CDR1 and CDR2: MNHEY, SVGAGI. With V trimmed by 6 bases and J by 7 bases, 8 bases remained unmatched. This CDR3 is built from 13 residues. In DNA form, the CDR3 reads TGTGCCAGCAGCCAACAGGGGTTGGGTGGCTACACCTTC. Translation gives CASSQQGLGGYTF.

This clone was picked up a small number of times. V and J are TRBV11-2 and TRBJ2-2; TRBD1 might be the D (6 bases). The germline V gene has CDR1 SGHAT and CDR2 FQNNGV. The CDR3 is made up of 15 amino acids. The germline V and J ends were trimmed by 7 bases and 1 base, with 13 bases remaining between them. The DNA for the CDR3 is TGTGCCAGCATCGGCTGGACAGAGAACACCGGGGAGCTGTTTTTT. Its translation: CASIGWTENTGELFF.

Note on this clone: Other DNA sequences within the sample encode an identical CDR3. V gene TRBV2 combines with J gene TRBJ2-2; the D is unclear. The CDR3 is made up of 11 amino acids. Trimming pared 5 bases from V and 7 bases from J, leaving 5 bases between. Germline CDR1 reads SNHLY; CDR2 reads FYNNEI. CDR3 loop: CASSYSGELFF. The CDR3, as DNA: TGTGCCAGCAGTTATAGCGGGGAGCTGTTTTTT. Full variable domain (missing parts from reference TRBV2 and TRBJ2-2): EPEVTQTPSHQVTQMGQEVILRCVPISNHLYFYWYRQILGQKVEFLVSFYNNEISEKSEIFDDQFSVERPDGSNFTLKIRSTKLEDSAMYFCASSYSGELFFGEGSRLTVL.

This chain links TRBV7-9 with TRBJ2-1; 7 bases agree with TRBD2. Per germline, CDR1 SEHNR and CDR2 FQNEAQ (reference sequence). V shed 5 bases, J shed 7 bases, and the junction held 11 bases outside the gene matches. This CDR3 has 15 residues. The CDR3 DNA reads TGTGCCAGCAGCGTTGGGAGGACTAGTGGGAATGAGCAGTTCTTC. Encoded protein: CASSVGRTSGNEQFF.

This clone was recorded once. This chain joins TRBV30 and TRBJ1-5; tentatively, D is TRBD1 (5 bases). Germline values: CDR1 GTSNPN, CDR2 SVGIG (reference sequence). V dropped 0 bases and J dropped 6 bases, with 12 bases sitting between them. The CDR3 totals 14 residues. As DNA, the CDR3 is TGTGCCTGGAGTGTAGGGGCACGGACTCAGCCCCAGCATTTT. Protein sequence: CAWSVGARTQPQHF.

The chain combines TRBV4-1 with TRBJ2-1, with D possibly TRBD2 on 6 matching bases. Germline values: CDR1 MGHRA, CDR2 YSYEKL. The CDR3 is 14 amino acids. Trimming cost V 3 bases and J 9 bases, with 15 bases left between them. This CDR3 reads CASSHGAGGAEQFF. The CDR3, as DNA: TGCGCCAGCAGCCACGGGGCCGGCGGGGCTGAGCAGTTCTTC.

The gene calls are TRBV19 and TRBJ1-3; D uncertain. CDR1 is LNHDA and CDR2 is SQIVND in the germline V gene (reference sequence). The CDR3 covers 15 residues. Trimming stripped 6 bases from V and 0 bases from J, with 12 bases between. The CDR3 coding sequence is TGTGCCAGTAGAACCCAAGGAGCCTCTGGAAACACCATATATTTT. This gives the protein CASRTQGASGNTIYF.

The chain carries TRBV28 and TRBJ1-1; 9 bases align to TRBD1. With 10 bases clipped from V and 3 bases from J, the junction kept 9 bases outside the gene matches. The germline CDR1 and CDR2 sequences are MDHEN and SYDVKM. This CDR3 region has 14 residues. CDR3 DNA sequence: TGTGCCACCTGGGACAGGGTGAACTACACTGAAGCTTTCTTT. It translates to CATWDRVNYTEAFF.

The J gene is TRBJ1-1, the V gene TRBV6-4, with a tentative D call TRBD1 (6 bases). Between the trimmed V and J ends, which lost 3 bases and 3 bases, there was a span of 8 bases. The CDR3 length is 13 residues. Per the germline V gene, CDR1 is MRHNA and CDR2 is SNTAGT. This chain's CDR3 is CASSENRDTEAFF. For the CDR3, the DNA is TGTGCCAGCAGTGAAAACAGGGACACTGAAGCTTTCTTT.